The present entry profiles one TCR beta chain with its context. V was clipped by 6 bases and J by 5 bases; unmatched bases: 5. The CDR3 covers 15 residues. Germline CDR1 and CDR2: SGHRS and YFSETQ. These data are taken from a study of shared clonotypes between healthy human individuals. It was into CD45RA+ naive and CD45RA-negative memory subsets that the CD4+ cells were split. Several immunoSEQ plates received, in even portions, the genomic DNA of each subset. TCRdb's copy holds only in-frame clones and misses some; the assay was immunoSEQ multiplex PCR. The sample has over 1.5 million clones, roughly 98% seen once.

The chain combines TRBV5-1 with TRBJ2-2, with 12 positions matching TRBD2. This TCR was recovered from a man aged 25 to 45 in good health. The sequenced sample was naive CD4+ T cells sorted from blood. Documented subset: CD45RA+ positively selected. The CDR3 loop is CASNLAGGKTGELFF. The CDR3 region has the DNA TGCGCCAGCAACCTAGCGGGAGGGAAAACCGGGGAGCTGTTTTTT.